This TCR beta chain was obtained from a study of blood T cells in healthy people across ages. Looking at the study overall: With template switching, about one barcoded beta molecule was captured per two T cells. Whole-study findings and limits: It was not possible, with unsorted PBMCs, to conclusively compare naive and antigen-experienced cells.

It was with a sample-barcoded 5' primer and a J-beta primer mix that a second PCR of roughly 7 to 12 cycles was run. TCRdb ran MiXCR on the 5' RACE reads and lists one entry per CDR3 protein. The sample has fewer than 1,000,000 distinct CDR3 sequences; 44% are singletons. Note on this clonotype: The target antigen is unknown.

The junction had 7 bases not matched to a gene; V was cut back by 5 bases and J by 7 bases. This CDR3 spans 14 amino acids. Input material: blood. The sequence was obtained from a man in his fifties or sixties in good health. The rearrangement links TRBV12-3 or TRBV12-4 to TRBJ2-7, with TRBD2 matching 11 bases. CDR3 bases: TGTGCCAGCAGTAGACTAGCGGGGTTGAATGAGCAGTACTTC. Its protein is CASSRLAGLNEQYF.